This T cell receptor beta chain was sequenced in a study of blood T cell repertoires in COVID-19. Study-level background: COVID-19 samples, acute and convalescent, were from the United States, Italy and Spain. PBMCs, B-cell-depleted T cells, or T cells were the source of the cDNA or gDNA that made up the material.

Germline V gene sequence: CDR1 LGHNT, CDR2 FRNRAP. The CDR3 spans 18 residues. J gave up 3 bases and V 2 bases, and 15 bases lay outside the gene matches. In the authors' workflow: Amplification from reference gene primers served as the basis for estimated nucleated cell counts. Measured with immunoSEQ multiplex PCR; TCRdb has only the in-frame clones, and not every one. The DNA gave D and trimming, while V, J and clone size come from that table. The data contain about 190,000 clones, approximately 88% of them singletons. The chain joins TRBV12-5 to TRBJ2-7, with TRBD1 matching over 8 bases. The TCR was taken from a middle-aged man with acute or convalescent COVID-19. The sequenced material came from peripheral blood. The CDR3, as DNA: TGTGCTAGTGGTTTGTCGGTAACGACAGGGGCATCAGACTACGAGCAGTACTTC. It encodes CASGLSVTTGASDYEQYF.